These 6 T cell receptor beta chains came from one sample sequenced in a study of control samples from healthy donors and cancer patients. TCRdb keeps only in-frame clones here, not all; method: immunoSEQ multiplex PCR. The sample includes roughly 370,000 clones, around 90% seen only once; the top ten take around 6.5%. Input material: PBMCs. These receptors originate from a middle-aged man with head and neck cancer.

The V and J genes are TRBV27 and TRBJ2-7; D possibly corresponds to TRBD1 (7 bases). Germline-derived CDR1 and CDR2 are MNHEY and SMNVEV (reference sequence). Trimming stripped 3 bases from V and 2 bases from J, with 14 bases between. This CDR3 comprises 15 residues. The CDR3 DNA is TGTGCCAGCAGTTTGAGGCAGGGGGAGGCCTACGAGCAGTACTTC. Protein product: CASSLRQGEAYEQYF.

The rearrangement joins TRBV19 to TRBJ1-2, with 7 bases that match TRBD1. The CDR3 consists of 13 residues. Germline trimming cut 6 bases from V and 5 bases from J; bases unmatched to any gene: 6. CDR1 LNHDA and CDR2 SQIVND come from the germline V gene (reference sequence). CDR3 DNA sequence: TGTGCCAGTAGGTCACAGGGGACGTATGGCTACACCTTC. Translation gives CASRSQGTYGYTF.

The CDR3 loop reads CASSQGFRVNSNQPQHF. The CDR3 nucleotides are TGTGCCAGCAGCCAAGGTTTCAGGGTTAATAGCAATCAGCCCCAGCATTTT. This chain connects TRBV4-2 to TRBJ1-5, with D perhaps TRBD1 (5 bases). The CDR3 is made up of 17 amino acids. From germline, CDR1 is LGHNA and CDR2 YNFKEQ. Deletions cut 1 base from V and 0 bases from J, with 13 bases between.

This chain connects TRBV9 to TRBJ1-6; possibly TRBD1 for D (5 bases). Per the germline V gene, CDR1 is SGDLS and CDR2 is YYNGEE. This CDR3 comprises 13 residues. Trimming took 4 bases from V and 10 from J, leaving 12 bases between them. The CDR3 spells CASSPHRGSPLHF. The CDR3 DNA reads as TGTGCCAGCAGCCCCCATAGGGGATCACCCCTCCACTTT.

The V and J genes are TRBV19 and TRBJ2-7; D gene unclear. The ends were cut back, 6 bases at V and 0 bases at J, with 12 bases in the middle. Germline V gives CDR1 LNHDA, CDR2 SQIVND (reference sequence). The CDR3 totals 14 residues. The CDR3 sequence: CASRSAASSYEQYF. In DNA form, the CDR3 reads TGTGCCAGTAGATCGGCCGCGAGCTCCTACGAGCAGTACTTC.

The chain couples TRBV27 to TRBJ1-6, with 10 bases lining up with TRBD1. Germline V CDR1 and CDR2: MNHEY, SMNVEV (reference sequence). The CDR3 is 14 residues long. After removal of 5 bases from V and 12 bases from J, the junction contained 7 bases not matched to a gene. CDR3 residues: CASSTDRGTLPLHF. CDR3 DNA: TGTGCCAGCAGTACGGACAGGGGGACCTTACCCCTCCACTTT.